This entry lists 3 T cell receptor beta chains sequenced from one sample in a study of tissue T cells after allogeneic stem cell transplantation. Some clones are missing from TCRdb's copy, which holds only in-frame ones; the method was immunoSEQ multiplex PCR. The table has about 4,700 clones, about 34% seen once. Specified time point: mouse harvest day 14 after allogeneic transplant. Each mouse received 10^7 T-cell-depleted marrow cells plus 10^6 splenic CD5+ T cells by tail vein. The specimen was skin. All receptors derive from a female BALB/c mouse given C57BL/6 T cells with graft-versus-host disease after an allogeneic hematopoietic cell transplant.

This clone is labeled large. The gene names given are mouse names. The read comes to an end 1 residue before the CDR3 does, leaving the germline J gene to fill in the end. The gene calls are TRBV23 and TRBJ1-2; the table's D call, TRBD1, has no DNA check behind it. This CDR3 has 14 residues. Germline V gene lookup returns CDR1 KGHTA and CDR2 FQNQQP. CDR3 DNA (partial): TGCTCCAGCAGTCAAACAGGGGCAAACTCCGACTACACC. Protein: CSSSQTGANSDYT. From start to end, the CDR3 is CSSSQTGANSDYTF. Full variable domain (remainder filled in from reference TRBV23 and TRBJ1-2): DAAVTQKPRYLIKMKGQEAEMKCIPEKGHTAVFWYQQKQSKELKFLIYFQNQQPLDQIDMVKERFSAVCPSSSLCSLGIRTCEAEDSALYLCSSSQTGANSDYTFGSGTRLLVI.

This clone appeared a few times. Each gene name is a mouse one. From the germline J gene comes the end of the CDR3, since the read stops 1 residue before it. The rearrangement uses TRBV26 and TRBJ2-3; 8 bases are shared with TRBD2. V dropped 3 bases and J dropped 0; count of bases not matched to a gene: 2. The germline V gene encodes CDR1 KGHPV and CDR2 FQNQEV (reference sequence). There are 15 residues in the CDR3. Partial CDR3 DNA: TGTGCCAGCAGTCTCGGGGGGGCTAGTGCAGAAACGCTGTAT. Amino acid sequence: CASSLGGASAETLY. The CDR3 as a whole reads CASSLGGASAETLYF.

This clone is labeled medium-sized. Gene names refer to mouse genes. The CDR3 is cut off 1 residue early in the read; its end comes from the germline J gene. The rearrangement links TRBV26 to TRBJ2-7; 11 bases are shared with TRBD2. Trimming removed 4 bases from V and 9 bases from J; junction bases left unmatched: 5. Germline CDR1 and CDR2: KGHPV and FQNQEV (reference sequence). This CDR3 contains 13 residues. The covered CDR3 bases are TGTGCCAGCAGTCCAACTGGGGGGGCGAGACAGTAC. Its protein product is CASSPTGGARQY. The whole CDR3 sequence is CASSPTGGARQYF.